This section outlines one TCR beta chain sequence together with its context. This record comes from a study of cytomegalovirus exposure and HLA in healthy donors. Unmatched junction bases numbered 8, after V lost 1 base and J lost 3 bases. The CDR3 extends over 17 amino acids. CDR1 is SGHTA and CDR2 is FQGNSA in the germline V gene. Libraries were prepared by immunoSEQ multiplex PCR; TCRdb keeps only in-frame clonotypes and omits some of them. The sample yields 100,000 to 150,000 clones, 85% seen once. The sample taken for sequencing was PBMCs. The V gene is TRBV7-2, the J gene TRBJ1-5; 8 positions agree with TRBD1. The TCR comes from a woman in her thirties in good health and CMV-seronegative. CDR3 sequence (DNA): TGTGCCAGCAGCTTAGTTGGGACAGGAAATTACAATCAGCCCCAGCATTTT. Protein product: CASSLVGTGNYNQPQHF.